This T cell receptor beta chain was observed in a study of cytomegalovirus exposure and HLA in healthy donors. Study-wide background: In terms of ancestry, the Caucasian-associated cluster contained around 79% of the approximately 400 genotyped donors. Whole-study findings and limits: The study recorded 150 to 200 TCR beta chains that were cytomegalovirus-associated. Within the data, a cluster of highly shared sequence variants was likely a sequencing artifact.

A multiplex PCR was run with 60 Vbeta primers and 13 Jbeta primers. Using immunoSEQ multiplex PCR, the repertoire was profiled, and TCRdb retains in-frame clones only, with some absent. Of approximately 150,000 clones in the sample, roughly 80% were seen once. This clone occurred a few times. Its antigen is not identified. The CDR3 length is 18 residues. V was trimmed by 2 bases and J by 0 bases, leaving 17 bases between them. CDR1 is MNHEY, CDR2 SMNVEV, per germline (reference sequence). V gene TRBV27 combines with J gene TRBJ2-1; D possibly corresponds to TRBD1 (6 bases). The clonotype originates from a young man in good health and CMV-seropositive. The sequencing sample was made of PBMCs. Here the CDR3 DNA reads TGTGCCAGCAGTTTAAGGGGGAGAGGGGCGGGCTCCTACAATGAGCAGTTCTTC. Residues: CASSLRGRGAGSYNEQFF.